This passage covers 27 T cell receptor beta chains from one sample sequenced in a study of blood T cell repertoires in COVID-19. TCRdb's copy holds only in-frame clones and misses some; the assay was immunoSEQ multiplex PCR. The sample shows roughly 230,000 clones, about 85% of them seen only once. The sample comprised PBMCs or T cells enriched from blood (not recorded which). The origin of the receptors is a woman in her forties or fifties who had been exposed to COVID-19.

This clone is a singleton in its sample. The chain joins TRBV7-2 to TRBJ2-5, with a weak D call TRBD1 (6 bases). Trimming shortened V by 2 bases and J by 12 bases, and 19 bases separated the two germline ends. Looked up from germline, CDR1 is SGHTA and CDR2 is FQGNSA. The CDR3 consists of 14 residues. CDR3 bases: TGTGCCAGCAGCTTACTACAGGGTCGTTCAGTAGAGTACTTC. Protein sequence: CASSLLQGRSVEYF.

The chain uses TRBV5-1 and TRBJ1-1; 8 bases fit TRBD1. The ends lost 5 bases at V and 8 bases at J; junction bases unmatched: 8. The CDR3 runs 13 residues. Germline CDR1 reads SGHRS; CDR2 reads YFSETQ. The CDR3 here is CASRPGQGGEAFF. The CDR3 DNA follows: TGCGCCAGCAGACCCGGACAGGGAGGCGAAGCTTTCTTT.

The chain employs TRBV6-5 and TRBJ1-1; unclear D gene. Germline assignment: CDR1 MNHEY and CDR2 SVGAGI. The V end was cut by 4 bases, the J end by 9 bases, with 9 bases between. The CDR3 runs to 11 residues. CDR3 amino acids: CASSSSYQAFF. CDR3 in DNA: TGTGCCAGCAGTTCCTCCTATCAAGCTTTCTTT.

As to this clone: The junction does not match germline at one end; this may be a read error. Distinct nucleotide sequences in the sample also encode this CDR3. This chain connects TRBV3-1 (or the pseudogene TRBV3-2) to TRBJ1-4; 7 positions match TRBD1. CDR3 length: 17 residues. Germline loops: CDR1 LGHDT, CDR2 YNNKEL (reference sequence). CDR3 sequence (DNA): TGTGCCAGCAGCCGTCGGACAGGATTTGCAACTAATGAAAAACTGTTCTTT. The encoded protein is CASSRRTGFATNEKLFF.

This clone has more than one count but fewer than ten. The genes are TRBV10-1 and TRBJ1-1; TRBD1 aligns across 7 bases. V dropped 6 bases and J dropped 3; count of bases not matched to a gene: 7. Germline values: CDR1 WNHNN, CDR2 SYGVQD (reference sequence). The CDR3 is 14 amino acids. DNA for the CDR3: TGCGCCAGCAGCGAACTCACAGGGGACACTGAAGCTTTCTTT. This codes for CASSELTGDTEAFF.

The gene calls are TRBV19 and TRBJ1-4; maybe TRBD1 (5 bases). The germline V gene has CDR1 LNHDA and CDR2 SQIVND (reference sequence). V gave up 5 bases and J gave up 8 bases, with 9 bases separating them. The CDR3 contains 12 residues. The CDR3 is CASSRAGEKLFF. The DNA of the CDR3 is TGTGCCAGTAGTCGGGCAGGGGAAAAACTGTTTTTT. Using reference TRBV19 and TRBJ1-4 for the parts outside the CDR3, the full variable domain is DGGITQSPKYLFRKEGQNVTLSCEQNLNHDAMYWYRQDPGQGLRLIYYSQIVNDFQKGDIAEGYSVSREKKESFPLTVTSAQKNPTAFYLCASSRAGEKLFFGSGTQLSVL.

This sequence joins TRBV7-9 and TRBJ1-1, with D perhaps TRBD1 (5 bases). The germline gives CDR1 SEHNR, CDR2 FQNEAQ (reference sequence). The CDR3 runs 14 residues. V lost 5 bases and J lost 8, with 18 bases in between. DNA for the CDR3: TGTGCCAGCAGCGCAATACCGCAGGGTGGAGAAGCTTTCTTT. Residues: CASSAIPQGGEAFF.

V gene TRBV7-9 combines with J gene TRBJ1-2; 10 nucleotides match TRBD1. Unmatched junction bases numbered 11, after V lost 4 bases and J lost 12 bases. The CDR3 is 14 amino acids. The V gene's germline CDR1 is SEHNR and CDR2 FQNEAQ (reference sequence). Written as DNA, the CDR3 is TGTGCCAGCAGCTCCCCCGGGACAGGGGCTACTAACACCTTC. Residues: CASSSPGTGATNTF.

The chain is built from TRBV10-1 and TRBJ2-6; D is possibly TRBD2 (5 bases). The CDR3 extends over 16 amino acids. Looked up from germline, CDR1 is WNHNN and CDR2 is SYGVQD (reference sequence). Trimming removed 0 bases from V and 2 bases from J, with 8 bases in between. The CDR3 DNA follows: TGCGCCAGCAGTGAGTCGACGCGGGCTGGGGCCAACGTCCTGACTTTC. It specifies CASSESTRAGANVLTF.

V gene TRBV7-2 combines with J gene TRBJ1-1; TRBD1 might be the D (6 bases). The V end was cut by 5 bases, the J end by 10 bases, with 11 bases between. This CDR3 contains 11 residues. Germline CDR1 and CDR2: SGHTA and FQGNSA. This CDR3 is CASSGRGGAFF. CDR3 coding DNA: TGTGCCAGCAGCGGTCGAGGGGGAGCTTTCTTT. Combining the CDR3 with reference TRBV7-2 and TRBJ1-1 gives the whole variable domain GAGVSQSPSNKVTEKGKDVELRCDPISGHTALYWYRQSLGQGLEFLIYFQGNSAPDKSGLPSDRFSAERTGGSVSTLTIQRTQQEDSAVYLCASSGRGGAFFGQGTRLTVV.

The rearrangement uses TRBV27 and TRBJ1-2; TRBD1 matches at 11 bases. Germline CDR1 and CDR2: MNHEY and SMNVEV (reference sequence). Losses at the gene ends were 1 base for V and 8 bases for J; bases not matched to a gene: 6. The CDR3 has 15 amino acids. CDR3 nucleotides: TGTGCCAGCAGTTTATTGGGACAGGGGGGCAACGGCTACACCTTC. This translates into CASSLLGQGGNGYTF.

The chain joins TRBV30 to TRBJ1-2; the D is unclear. This CDR3 is 13 amino acids long. Germline V CDR1 and CDR2: GTSNPN, SVGIG (reference sequence). The V end lost 3 bases, the J end lost 8 bases, and 16 bases lay between the germline ends. CDR3 sequence reads: CAWSVGGMRGYTF. DNA of the CDR3: TGTGCCTGGAGCGTAGGAGGGATGCGCGGCTACACCTTC.

The chain carries TRBV28 and TRBJ1-1; the match to TRBD1 covers 7 bases. With V trimmed by 8 bases and J by 1 base, 7 bases remained unmatched. Germline V gives CDR1 MDHEN, CDR2 SYDVKM. The CDR3 spans 14 residues. CDR3 sequence: CASLRGTANTEAFF. CDR3 nucleotide sequence: TGTGCCAGCCTTAGAGGGACAGCGAACACTGAAGCTTTCTTT.

In its sample, this clone was seen once. The chain employs TRBV29-1 and TRBJ2-5, with D hard to call. This CDR3 comprises 12 residues. The V end lost 7 bases, the J end lost 3 bases, and 12 bases lay between the germline ends. Germline V gene lookup returns CDR1 SQVTM and CDR2 ANQGSEA. This chain's CDR3 is CSGYFSKETQYF. The DNA for the CDR3 is TGCAGCGGCTATTTTTCGAAAGAGACCCAGTACTTC.

The chain is built from TRBV3-1 (or the pseudogene TRBV3-2) and TRBJ2-5, with 14 bases lining up with TRBD2. The ends lost 4 bases at V and 5 bases at J; junction bases unmatched: 12. The CDR3 has 18 residues. Germline CDR1 is LGHDT and CDR2 is YNNKEL (reference sequence). The CDR3 loop reads CASSPIRRLAGGSETQYF. The CDR3 DNA reads TGTGCCAGCAGCCCAATCCGCCGACTAGCGGGGGGGAGCGAGACCCAGTACTTC.

The chain uses TRBV5-5 and TRBJ2-1; 9 positions agree with TRBD1. The length of the CDR3 is 11 residues. In germline, CDR1 is SGHKS, CDR2 YYEKEE (reference sequence). With V trimmed by 0 bases and J by 14 bases, 0 bases remained unmatched. As DNA, the CDR3 is TGTGCCAGCAGCTTGGGGGACAGGGAGTTCTTC. Amino acids: CASSLGDREFF.

The chain has TRBV7-9 and TRBJ1-1; D is possibly TRBD1 (6 bases). V lost 4 bases to trimming and J lost 8 bases, with 17 bases between them. CDR1 is SEHNR, CDR2 FQNEAQ, per germline (reference sequence). CDR3 length: 14 amino acids. In DNA, the CDR3 is TGTGCCAGCAGCTCCGCGGGGGCTTTCGACGAAGCTTTCTTT. It translates to CASSSAGAFDEAFF.

The chain has TRBV12-3 or TRBV12-4 and TRBJ1-1, with D unresolved. V lost 6 bases to trimming and J lost 4 bases, with 9 bases between them. The length of the CDR3 is 12 residues. The CDR3 region has the DNA TGTGCCAGCAGCATAGAGGGCACTGAAGCTTTCTTT. The encoded protein is CASSIEGTEAFF.

The J gene is TRBJ2-3, the V gene TRBV4-3; 8 bases match TRBD1. Germline CDR1 reads LGHNA; CDR2 reads YSLEER. V was pared by 4 bases and J by 6 bases, with 3 bases of the junction left unmatched. The CDR3 spans 13 residues. This CDR3 reads CASSPRQGDTQYF. CDR3 in DNA: TGCGCCAGCAGCCCCCGACAGGGGGATACGCAGTATTTT.

The chain carries TRBV3-1 (or the pseudogene TRBV3-2) and TRBJ2-5; D not resolved. With 2 bases removed from V and 4 bases from J, the gap between germline ends came to 8 bases. The CDR3 contains 13 residues. The V gene's germline CDR1 is LGHDT and CDR2 YNNKEL (reference sequence). The CDR3 protein is CASSQSNRETQYF. DNA for the CDR3: TGTGCCAGCAGCCAATCTAACCGAGAGACCCAGTACTTC.

This clone was observed many times. The chain has TRBV2 and TRBJ1-5, with 7 bases identical to TRBD1. CDR3 length: 15 residues. Trimming at V came to 5 bases and at J to 3 bases, leaving 7 bases not matched to a gene. CDR1 is SNHLY and CDR2 is FYNNEI in the germline V gene. Written as DNA, the CDR3 is TGTGCCAGCAGTTACAGGGGAGGAGACAATCAGCCCCAGCATTTT. It yields the protein CASSYRGGDNQPQHF.

The V gene is TRBV5-8, the J gene TRBJ1-2; D is perhaps TRBD1 (5 bases). Deletions cut 1 base from V and 0 bases from J, with 10 bases between. In germline, CDR1 is SGHTS, CDR2 YDEGEE. This CDR3 has 15 residues. CDR3 loop: CASSLQGSPNYGYTF. The DNA of the CDR3 is TGTGCCAGCAGCTTGCAGGGTTCCCCTAACTATGGCTACACCTTC.

The chain uses TRBV10-2 and TRBJ1-1; 7 bases agree with TRBD1. Germline loops: CDR1 WSHSY, CDR2 SAAADI. The V gene end was trimmed by 5 bases and the J gene end by 8 bases; junction bases not matched to a gene: 11. The CDR3 runs 14 residues. The CDR3 nucleotides are TGCGCCAGCAGTCCGACCGGGGCAGGGGGGGAAGCTTTCTTT. It yields the protein CASSPTGAGGEAFF.

The rearrangement uses TRBV11-2 and TRBJ2-2, with 8 bases lining up with TRBD1. CDR3 length: 15 amino acids. V trimming: 5 bases; J trimming: 5 bases; junction bases outside the gene matches: 7. Germline V gene data show CDR1 as SGHAT and CDR2 as FQNNGV. Written as DNA, the CDR3 is TGTGCCAGCAGCCCTAACAGGGGGGTTACCGGGGAGCTGTTTTTT. It yields the protein CASSPNRGVTGELFF.

The chain employs TRBV18 and TRBJ1-5; D is ambiguous. Germline V gives CDR1 KGHSH, CDR2 LQKENI. Trimming left V 2 bases short and J 4 bases short, with 12 bases between. CDR3 length: 15 residues. The CDR3 nucleotides read TGTGCCAGCTCACCAAGAAGAGGCGAAAATCAGCCCCAGCATTTT. Its translation: CASSPRRGENQPQHF.

The chain links TRBV24-1 to TRBJ2-3; D is ambiguous. The CDR3 length is 14 residues. Deletions cut 5 bases from V and 2 bases from J, with 10 bases between. In germline, CDR1 is KGHDR, CDR2 SFDVKD. The CDR3 sequence: CATSVTGSTDTQYF. CDR3 nucleotides: TGTGCCACCAGTGTAACCGGTTCCACAGATACGCAGTATTTT.

The rearrangement uses TRBV3-1 (or the pseudogene TRBV3-2) and TRBJ1-1, with no clear D. Germline V gene sequence: CDR1 LGHDT, CDR2 YNNKEL (reference sequence). The ends were cut back, 0 bases at V and 10 bases at J, with 15 bases in the middle. The CDR3 is made up of 14 amino acids. The CDR3 region has the DNA TGTGCCAGCAGCCAAGATCCGCGAGGGAATGGAGCTTTCTTT. Translating it yields CASSQDPRGNGAFF.